One and the same sample provided the 18 T cell receptor beta chains below, sequenced in a study of blood T cell repertoires in COVID-19. Sequenced by immunoSEQ multiplex PCR; TCRdb stores in-frame clones only, minus some. This table holds 300,000 or so clones, 85% found once. The sequenced sample was peripheral blood. These receptors originate from a woman in her forties or fifties with active or convalescent COVID-19.

The chain employs TRBV5-6 and TRBJ1-5, with a possible D match to TRBD1 (6 bases). Germline assignment: CDR1 SGHDT and CDR2 YYEEEE. Trimming cost V 2 bases and J 4 bases, with 13 bases left between them. The CDR3 is 15 residues long. CDR3 in DNA: TGTGCCAGCAGCTTATACTCTACAGGGAATCAGCCCCAGCATTTT. It translates to CASSLYSTGNQPQHF.

The gene calls are TRBV27 and TRBJ1-2; weak D call: TRBD1 (5 bases). Trimming left V 10 bases short and J 8 bases short, with 17 bases between. Germline CDR1 MNHEY, CDR2 SMNVEV (reference sequence). The CDR3 spans 12 residues. The CDR3 DNA follows: TGTGCCACCCGACAGCTTAGGCAGGGCTACACCTTC. It specifies CATRQLRQGYTF.

The J gene is TRBJ1-1, the V gene TRBV6-2 or TRBV6-3, with 7 bases fitting TRBD1. Germline V gene sequence: CDR1 MNHEY, CDR2 SVGEGT. V lost 5 bases, J lost 3 bases, and 9 bases stayed unmatched. This CDR3 is 15 amino acids long. The CDR3 reads CASSRQGSSYTEAFF. The CDR3 DNA reads TGTGCCAGCAGTAGACAGGGCTCGAGTTACACTGAAGCTTTCTTT.

This sequence joins TRBV29-1 and TRBJ2-2, with D unresolved. The CDR3 sequence is 12 residues long. Germline loops: CDR1 SQVTM, CDR2 ANQGSEA. V gave up 4 bases and J gave up 4 bases, with 7 bases separating them. The CDR3 nucleotides are TGCAGCGTTGCCTATTCCACCGGGGAGCTGTTTTTT. Protein sequence: CSVAYSTGELFF.

The chain carries TRBV18 and TRBJ1-2; 10 positions match TRBD1. V lost 2 bases, J lost 2 bases, and 14 bases stayed unmatched. This CDR3 spans 19 amino acids. Germline CDR1 reads KGHSH; CDR2 reads LQKENI. This chain's CDR3 is CASSPWTGGVLLSNYGYTF. CDR3 nucleotide sequence: TGTGCCAGCTCACCATGGACAGGGGGAGTTCTTTTATCCAACTATGGCTACACCTTC.

The rearrangement links TRBV2 to TRBJ2-7; 8 bases are shared with TRBD1. J was trimmed by 3 bases and V by 8 bases; bases with no gene match: 12. Per the germline V gene, CDR1 is SNHLY and CDR2 is FYNNEI. The CDR3 sequence is 15 residues long. The CDR3 loop reads CASLDPGQVLYEQYF. The CDR3 region has the DNA TGTGCCAGCCTGGATCCGGGACAGGTGCTCTACGAGCAGTACTTC.

The chain links TRBV7-8 to TRBJ2-2, with 8 bases fitting TRBD1. The CDR3 has 16 residues. The V segment lost 1 base and the J segment 5 bases; nucleotides outside the gene matches: 6. Germline-derived CDR1 and CDR2 are SGHVS and FQNEAQ. The chain's CDR3 is CASSLVGTGLTGELFF. CDR3 DNA sequence: TGTGCCAGCAGCTTAGTTGGGACAGGACTTACCGGGGAGCTGTTTTTT.

This chain uses TRBV19 with TRBJ1-1, with D unresolved. The V and J ends lost 5 bases and 0 bases respectively, with 10 bases between them. The CDR3 loop spans 14 amino acids. In germline, CDR1 is LNHDA, CDR2 SQIVND (reference sequence). CDR3 DNA: TGTGCCAGTAGTCTTATGACACTGAACACTGAAGCTTTCTTT. Amino acids: CASSLMTLNTEAFF.

The chain joins TRBV5-8 to TRBJ1-5; 7 nucleotides match TRBD1. CDR3 size: 14 residues. The ends lost 4 bases at V and 5 bases at J; junction bases unmatched: 6. Germline CDR1 SGHTS, CDR2 YDEGEE. CDR3 nucleotides: TGTGCCAGCAGCGCCCGGACAGGAGATCAGCCCCAGCATTTT. It translates to CASSARTGDQPQHF.

The gene calls are TRBV30 and TRBJ1-2, with D unclear. V lost 3 bases to trimming and J lost 0 bases, with 11 bases between them. The CDR3 sequence is 14 residues long. Germline V gene lookup returns CDR1 GTSNPN and CDR2 SVGIG (reference sequence). CDR3 sequence: CAWRPGLANYGYTF. CDR3 nucleotides: TGTGCCTGGAGGCCTGGCCTAGCTAACTATGGCTACACCTTC. The full variable domain, rest sourced from reference TRBV30 and TRBJ1-2, is SQTIHQWPATLVQPVGSPLSLECTVEGTSNPNLYWYRQAAGRGLQLLFYSVGIGQISSEVPQNLSASRPQDRQFILSSKKLLLSDSGFYLCAWRPGLANYGYTFGSGTRLTVV.

The chain uses TRBV9 and TRBJ2-5, with a tentative D call TRBD2 (7 bases). Looked up from germline, CDR1 is SGDLS and CDR2 is YYNGEE. Trimming pared 3 bases from V and 4 bases from J, leaving 22 bases between. The CDR3 consists of 17 residues. CDR3 nucleotides: TGTGCCAGCAGCGCAGTGGGGGGGCGGTTAGGGATAGAGACCCAGTACTTC. It specifies CASSAVGGRLGIETQYF.

The rearrangement joins TRBV19 to TRBJ2-7, with D unresolved. Trimming shortened V by 6 bases and J by 2 bases, and 8 bases separated the two germline ends. Per germline, CDR1 LNHDA and CDR2 SQIVND (reference sequence). CDR3 length: 12 amino acids. The CDR3 DNA sequence: TGTGCCAGTAGCCGGTCTCCCTACGAGCAGTACTTC. Translated, it gives CASSRSPYEQYF.

This sequence joins TRBV18 and TRBJ2-1; 11 nucleotides agree with TRBD2. J gave up 4 bases and V 5 bases, and 4 bases lay outside the gene matches. The germline gives CDR1 KGHSH, CDR2 LQKENI. The CDR3 sequence is 15 residues long. For the CDR3, the DNA is TGTGCCAGCTCATCGACTAGCGGGACGTACAATGAGCAGTTCTTC. This gives the protein CASSSTSGTYNEQFF.

The chain carries TRBV2 and TRBJ2-3, with 8 bases that match TRBD1. The germline V gene encodes CDR1 SNHLY and CDR2 FYNNEI. V was pared by 3 bases and J by 6 bases, with 2 bases of the junction left unmatched. This CDR3 comprises 13 residues. The CDR3 reads CASSDTGGDTQYF. In DNA, the CDR3 is TGTGCCAGCAGTGACACAGGGGGGGATACGCAGTATTTT.

V and J are TRBV5-3 and TRBJ2-2; weak D call: TRBD1 (5 bases). TRBV5-3 is known as an ORF, though its function is uncertain. The V end was cut by 1 base, the J end by 5 bases, with 18 bases between. This CDR3 has 17 amino acids. The DNA of the CDR3 is TGTGCCAGAAGCTTGAGGGGCGGCAGGAGTTCAACCGGGGAGCTGTTTTTT. Encoded protein: CARSLRGGRSSTGELFF.

This chain joins TRBV5-1 and TRBJ1-2; 7 bases map to TRBD1. Germline V gene data show CDR1 as SGHRS and CDR2 as YFSETQ. The junction had 10 bases not matched to a gene; V was cut back by 4 bases and J by 7 bases. CDR3 length equals 14 residues. The CDR3: CASSAAGQTLGYTF. CDR3 coding DNA: TGCGCCAGCAGCGCCGCGGGACAGACGCTTGGCTACACCTTC.

The chain employs TRBV28 and TRBJ2-7, with 9 bases lining up with TRBD1. Germline CDR1 MDHEN, CDR2 SYDVKM. The CDR3 is made up of 16 amino acids. V shed 3 bases and J 1 base; nucleotides not matched to a gene: 7. The CDR3: CASSFTGQGRSYEQYF. In DNA, the CDR3 is TGTGCCAGCAGTTTTACGGGACAGGGTAGGTCCTACGAGCAGTACTTC.

This chain connects TRBV19 to TRBJ1-5, with D perhaps TRBD1 (5 bases). V was clipped by 3 bases and J by 3 bases, with 15 bases between them. The CDR3 is made up of 16 amino acids. CDR1 is LNHDA and CDR2 is SQIVND in the germline V gene (reference sequence). Here the CDR3 DNA reads TGTGCCAGTAGTATCCGAAATGGACAAGTCAATCAGCCCCAGCATTTT. The encoded protein is CASSIRNGQVNQPQHF.